This passage covers 19 T cell receptor beta chains from one sample sequenced in a study of blood T cell repertoires in COVID-19. Generated by immunoSEQ multiplex PCR, the TCRdb table keeps only in-frame clones and is missing some. The data show some 300,000 clones, roughly nine tenths seen once. The material sequenced was PBMCs or T cells enriched from blood (not recorded which). Source of these receptors: a woman in her twenties or thirties who had recovered from COVID-19.

This clone was counted a few times. Other DNA sequences in this specimen translate into the identical CDR3. The V call is TRBV6-5, the J call TRBJ2-7; no definite D call. Germline CDR1 reads MNHEY; CDR2 reads SVGAGI. The V and J ends lost 0 bases and 0 bases respectively, with 6 bases between them. CDR3 size: 14 residues. The CDR3 loop reads CASSYSGSSYEQYF. The CDR3 coding sequence is TGTGCCAGCAGTTACTCGGGCAGCTCCTACGAGCAGTACTTC.

This clone appeared once. The chain is built from TRBV28 and TRBJ1-5; unclear D gene. This CDR3 has 14 residues. Trimming removed 3 bases from V and 3 bases from J, with 9 bases in between. Looked up from germline, CDR1 is MDHEN and CDR2 is SYDVKM. As DNA, the CDR3 is TGTGCCAGCAGTTTGGGAGGGCACAATCAGCCCCAGCATTTT. It specifies CASSLGGHNQPQHF.

The chain is built from TRBV7-9 and TRBJ1-4, with unresolved D. This CDR3 spans 15 amino acids. V dropped 1 base and J dropped 8 bases, with 14 bases sitting between them. Germline assignment: CDR1 SEHNR and CDR2 FQNEAQ (reference sequence). The CDR3 region has the DNA TGTGCCAGCAGCTTAGTCGATGACTTCCTAGAAAAACTGTTTTTT. As protein: CASSLVDDFLEKLFF.

This clone appeared once. The chain carries TRBV30 and TRBJ1-2, with D tentatively TRBD1 (5 bases). The germline V gene encodes CDR1 GTSNPN and CDR2 SVGIG (reference sequence). V lost 4 bases and J 1 base, leaving 10 bases between the germline ends. The length of the CDR3 is 13 residues. Written as DNA, the CDR3 is TGTGCCTGGACCCTGACAGTTAACTATGGCTACACCTTC. This encodes CAWTLTVNYGYTF.

V and J are TRBV5-1 and TRBJ2-2; D gene ambiguous. V lost 1 base and J 5 bases, leaving 12 bases between the germline ends. Germline CDR1 and CDR2: SGHRS and YFSETQ. This CDR3 is built from 15 residues. CDR3 loop: CASSLIGDRTGELFF. The CDR3, as DNA: TGCGCCAGCAGCTTGATTGGAGACCGGACCGGGGAGCTGTTTTTT.

The genes are TRBV11-2 and TRBJ1-3; no clear D. The V and J ends lost 1 base and 0 bases respectively, with 13 bases between them. The CDR3 extends over 17 amino acids. The V gene's germline CDR1 is SGHAT and CDR2 FQNNGV. Here the CDR3 DNA reads TGTGCCAGCAGCTTAGTATCCCCGGGAAGCTCTGGAAACACCATATATTTT. Translating it yields CASSLVSPGSSGNTIYF.

V usage is TRBV10-1 and J usage is TRBJ1-1, with a tentative D call TRBD1 (5 bases). Germline CDR1 WNHNN, CDR2 SYGVQD (reference sequence). The CDR3 extends over 17 amino acids. V was clipped by 7 bases and J by 1 base, with 22 bases between them. CDR3: CASTWTLLPGQNTEAFF. The CDR3, as DNA: TGCGCCAGCACCTGGACCTTGCTGCCCGGACAGAACACTGAAGCTTTCTTT.

To note about this clone: One end of the junction varies from germline; a read error may be responsible. The V and J genes are TRBV5-4 and TRBJ2-5; maybe TRBD1 (5 bases). CDR1 is SGHNT, CDR2 YYREEE, per germline (reference sequence). The CDR3 sequence is 13 residues long. In nucleotides, the CDR3 is TGTGCCAGCAGCCCCCGCAGGGAAGAGTCCCAGTACTTC. Amino acid sequence: CASSPRREESQYF.

V usage is TRBV4-3 and J usage is TRBJ1-6; 8 bases fit TRBD1. The V gene's germline CDR1 is LGHNA and CDR2 YSLEER. Germline trimming cut 0 bases from V and 10 bases from J; bases unmatched to any gene: 2. This CDR3 contains 14 residues. Written as DNA, the CDR3 is TGCGCCAGCAGCCAAGACGACAGGGGATCACCCCTCCACTTT. Its translation: CASSQDDRGSPLHF.

DNA for the CDR3: TGTGCCAGCAGTAAACAGGGGGCAACTAATGAAAAACTGTTTTTT. Residues: CASSKQGATNEKLFF. This rearrangement joins TRBV6-5 to TRBJ1-4; 8 nucleotides agree with TRBD1. V shed 5 bases and J 0 bases; nucleotides not matched to a gene: 2. This CDR3 region has 15 residues. CDR1 is MNHEY, CDR2 SVGAGI, per germline.

The genes are TRBV7-2 and TRBJ2-3; possible D gene TRBD1, 6 bases. V dropped 2 bases and J dropped 4 bases, with 19 bases sitting between them. CDR1 is SGHTA and CDR2 is FQGNSA in the germline V gene. There are 17 residues in the CDR3. The CDR3: CASSLLPAAPGADTQYF. The CDR3 bases are TGTGCCAGCAGCTTACTTCCGGCTGCCCCAGGGGCAGATACGCAGTATTTT.

The rearrangement links TRBV19 to TRBJ1-2; 7 bases align to TRBD1. Trimming took 9 bases from V and 7 from J; bases not matched to a gene: 11. CDR3 length: 13 amino acids. The germline V gene has CDR1 LNHDA and CDR2 SQIVND (reference sequence). The CDR3: CASEDQGGFGYTF. CDR3 bases: TGTGCCAGCGAGGACCAAGGGGGCTTTGGCTACACCTTC.

Here the CDR3 reads CASSFGLAGADTQYF. The CDR3 bases are TGTGCCAGCAGCTTTGGACTAGCGGGGGCGGATACGCAGTATTTT. The rearrangement uses TRBV5-8 and TRBJ2-3, with TRBD2 matching over 13 bases. The germline V gene has CDR1 SGHTS and CDR2 YDEGEE. The CDR3 has 15 residues. Germline trimming cut 2 bases from V and 6 bases from J; bases unmatched to any gene: 3.

The genes are TRBV29-1 and TRBJ1-1; possible D gene TRBD1, 6 bases. The CDR3 runs 13 residues. Germline V gives CDR1 SQVTM, CDR2 ANQGSEA. The ends were cut back, 7 bases at V and 1 base at J, with 13 bases in the middle. The chain's CDR3 is CSASQGRNTEAFF. CDR3 in DNA: TGCAGCGCTTCCCAGGGGCGGAACACTGAAGCTTTCTTT.

V is TRBV5-6 and J is TRBJ2-7; D possibly corresponds to TRBD2 (7 bases). Trimming pared 3 bases from V and 5 bases from J, leaving 15 bases between. CDR3 length: 14 amino acids. Germline V gene sequence: CDR1 SGHDT, CDR2 YYEEEE. The CDR3 is CASSSPGGAHEQYF. CDR3 nucleotide sequence: TGTGCCAGCAGCTCCCCTGGGGGGGCCCACGAGCAGTACTTC.

The rearrangement links TRBV19 to TRBJ1-5; tentative D call: TRBD1 (6 bases). Trimming cost V 5 bases and J 7 bases, with 27 bases left between them. Germline V gene sequence: CDR1 LNHDA, CDR2 SQIVND (reference sequence). This CDR3 has 18 amino acids. The CDR3 DNA reads as TGTGCCAGTAGTCTCCGGGATGTCGGAACAGGGAGTGAACAGCCCCAGCATTTT. Translation: CASSLRDVGTGSEQPQHF.

The CDR3 nucleotides are TGTGCCAGCAGCCAAGTCCGCCAGTCCCACGTGGGCTACACCTTC. Its translation: CASSQVRQSHVGYTF. The chain recombines TRBV14 with TRBJ1-2; unclear D gene. V lost 1 base to trimming and J lost 8 bases, with 17 bases between them. The CDR3 runs 15 residues. Per the germline V gene, CDR1 is SGHDN and CDR2 is FVKESK.

The chain combines TRBV5-6 with TRBJ2-5; perhaps TRBD2 as D (6 bases). Germline assignment: CDR1 SGHDT and CDR2 YYEEEE. CDR3 length: 17 residues. V lost 0 bases and J lost 5, with 20 bases in between. CDR3 in DNA: TGTGCCAGCAGCTTGGCAAGGGTCGTGGGGGGTGGCGAGACCCAGTACTTC. Translated, it gives CASSLARVVGGGETQYF.

This clone has only one observation. The chain recombines TRBV5-4 with TRBJ1-1, with TRBD1 matching 7 bases. CDR1 and CDR2 from the germline V gene are SGHNT and YYREEE (reference sequence). V lost 6 bases and J lost 3; bases outside the gene matches: 8. The CDR3 spans 14 residues. CDR3 in amino acids: CASTLQGLDTEAFF. The CDR3 DNA reads TGTGCCAGCACTTTACAGGGGCTGGACACTGAAGCTTTCTTT.